This entry is about one TCR beta chain. In the study's own analysis: Nucleated cell number was recorded as an estimate derived from reference gene primer amplification. Profiled with immunoSEQ multiplex PCR; TCRdb holds only in-frame clones, not every one. V, J and clone size were drawn from that table, and D and trimming were deduced from the DNA. The data contain 300,000 to 450,000 clones, about 85% of them singletons. The sample comes from a study of blood T cell repertoires in COVID-19. Overall study context: Whether acute or convalescent, the COVID-19 samples came from the United States, Italy and Spain. Sources were T cells, B-cell-depleted T cells, or PBMCs; the material itself was cDNA or gDNA.

This TCR came from a woman under 30 with acute or convalescent COVID-19. Sequences were obtained from peripheral blood.

CDR3 coding DNA: TGTGCCAGCAGCGTAGCGGACTCTACTGGAAACACCATATATTTT. Translation gives CASSVADSTGNTIYF. V and J are TRBV9 and TRBJ1-3; D unclear. CDR1 is SGDLS, CDR2 YYNGEE, per germline. CDR3 length: 15 residues. Trimming shortened V by 0 bases and J by 2 bases, and 9 bases separated the two germline ends.